Listed here are 23 T cell receptor beta chains from one sample, sequenced in a study of vaccination effects on CD4 cells after COVID-19. Their antigens remain unidentified. Here immunoSEQ multiplex PCR was the method, and the copy in TCRdb shows in-frame clones only, minus some. The sample carries 35,000 to 45,000 clones, approximately 82% recorded once. Culturing for 10 to 11 days preceded CD4+ T cell isolation. This individual tested PCR-positive for SARS-CoV-2 infection between March and December 2020. The cohort was immunized with two doses of either the BNT162b2 or mRNA-1273 vaccine. Source: CD4+ T cells from PBMCs cultured without peptide, taken after COVID-19 vaccination. The receptors stem from a human donor who had a prior SARS-CoV-2 infection.

The genes are TRBV5-6 and TRBJ2-5; 8 nucleotides line up with TRBD2. The CDR3 consists of 15 residues. Germline trimming cut 4 bases from V and 4 bases from J; bases unmatched to any gene: 9. Germline lookup yields CDR1 SGHDT and CDR2 YYEEEE. CDR3 in amino acids: CASSRLRGAGETQYF. The CDR3 bases are TGTGCCAGCAGCCGGTTGCGGGGGGCCGGAGAGACCCAGTACTTC.

The chain employs TRBV19 and TRBJ1-1; TRBD1 aligns across 7 bases. Losses at the gene ends were 10 bases for V and 0 bases for J; bases not matched to a gene: 5. CDR1 is LNHDA, CDR2 SQIVND, per germline (reference sequence). The CDR3 has 13 residues. The CDR3 DNA follows: TGTGCCACCCGGACAGGATTGAACACTGAAGCTTTCTTT. Amino acid sequence: CATRTGLNTEAFF.

This chain joins TRBV10-3 and TRBJ1-2; D gene ambiguous. Trimming stripped 3 bases from V and 4 bases from J, with 9 bases between. Germline CDR1 and CDR2: ENHRY and SYGVKD. The CDR3 loop spans 13 amino acids. CDR3 sequence (DNA): TGTGCCATCAGTGAACGCGGCTTCTATGGCTACACCTTC. This translates into CAISERGFYGYTF.

V gene TRBV9 combines with J gene TRBJ2-7, with a tentative D call TRBD1 (7 bases). The CDR3 covers 16 residues. CDR1 and CDR2 from the germline V gene are SGDLS and YYNGEE. Trimming took 0 bases from V and 4 from J, leaving 17 bases between them. DNA of the CDR3: TGTGCCAGCAGCGTAGGACGACAGGGAGGTCTTTACGAGCAGTACTTC. Its translation is CASSVGRQGGLYEQYF.

The chain joins TRBV5-6 to TRBJ2-1, with TRBD1 matching over 7 bases. Trimming removed 7 bases from V and 3 bases from J; junction bases left unmatched: 7. The germline V gene encodes CDR1 SGHDT and CDR2 YYEEEE. The CDR3 loop spans 14 amino acids. CDR3 protein: CASGDRDLYNEQFF. In DNA, the CDR3 is TGTGCCAGCGGCGACAGGGACCTCTACAATGAGCAGTTCTTC.

The chain links TRBV19 to TRBJ1-4; D not resolved. CDR3 length: 13 residues. The germline V and J ends were trimmed by 5 bases and 8 bases, with 12 bases remaining between them. Germline assignment: CDR1 LNHDA and CDR2 SQIVND (reference sequence). The CDR3: CASSEPGGEKLFF. The CDR3 DNA reads as TGTGCCAGTAGTGAACCCGGAGGCGAAAAACTGTTTTTT.

The sample holds one count of this clone. The V gene is TRBV5-7, the J gene TRBJ1-5; 9 bases are shared with TRBD1. TRBV5-7 falls under the ORF class, with uncertain function. There are 16 residues in the CDR3. The V and J ends lost 4 bases and 10 bases, in that order; junction bases with no gene match: 15. CDR3 region: CASSAQQGAPSRPQHF. CDR3 bases: TGTGCCAGCAGCGCACAACAGGGGGCGCCAAGTCGACCCCAGCATTTT.

The J gene is TRBJ1-1, the V gene TRBV6-5; D is unclear. Germline CDR1 reads MNHEY; CDR2 reads SVGAGI. The length of the CDR3 is 12 residues. V was shortened by 5 bases and J by 11 bases, with 15 bases between the two germline ends. The CDR3 sequence is CASSPGSRVAFF. The CDR3 DNA sequence: TGTGCCAGCAGTCCCGGGTCACGGGTGGCTTTCTTT.

The rearrangement uses TRBV6-5 and TRBJ1-2; D may be TRBD1 (6 bases). This CDR3 comprises 13 residues. The V end was cut by 6 bases, the J end by 4 bases, with 12 bases between. Germline CDR1 and CDR2: MNHEY and SVGAGI. The CDR3 nucleotides read TGTGCCAGCAGATTAGGGGGGGTCTATGGCTACACCTTC. It specifies CASRLGGVYGYTF.

This clone has just one count. The gene calls are TRBV5-4 and TRBJ2-5; D perhaps matches TRBD1 (6 bases). The CDR3 runs to 14 residues. V lost 4 bases to trimming and J lost 5 bases, with 15 bases between them. CDR1 SGHNT and CDR2 YYREEE come from the germline V gene (reference sequence). The CDR3 sequence is CASSTRQARETQYF. The CDR3 region has the DNA TGTGCCAGCAGCACCCGACAGGCCAGGGAGACCCAGTACTTC.

The CDR3 reads CASSMSKGTQYF. CDR3 coding DNA: TGTGCCAGTAGTATGAGCAAGGGGACCCAGTACTTC. The genes are TRBV19 and TRBJ2-5, with D hard to call. Trimming took off 3 bases at V and 7 bases at J, with 9 bases between the two ends. CDR1 and CDR2 from the germline V gene are LNHDA and SQIVND (reference sequence). CDR3 length: 12 amino acids.

The CDR3 loop is CASSLQGPETQYF. The CDR3 coding sequence is TGTGCCAGCAGCTTACAGGGTCCGGAGACCCAGTACTTC. V usage is TRBV11-3 and J usage is TRBJ2-5; the D gene is possibly TRBD1 (5 bases). The V gene's germline CDR1 is SGHNT and CDR2 YENEEA. Trimming cost V 2 bases and J 5 bases, with 9 bases left between them. The CDR3 sequence is 13 residues long.

This clone has only one observation. This rearrangement joins TRBV5-8 to TRBJ2-3; the match to TRBD2 covers 8 bases. Germline V lookup: CDR1 SGHTS, CDR2 YDEGEE. Trimming removed 5 bases from V and 0 bases from J; junction bases left unmatched: 2. CDR3 length equals 14 residues. This CDR3 reads CASRRGASTDTQYF. Written as DNA, the CDR3 is TGTGCCAGCAGGCGGGGGGCTAGCACAGATACGCAGTATTTT.

This clone was recorded once. J is TRBJ2-7 and V is TRBV6-1; unclear D gene. Germline assignment: CDR1 MNHNS and CDR2 SASEGT. Trimming removed 3 bases at V and 7 bases at J, with 10 bases between. CDR3 length equals 12 residues. The CDR3: CASSEGVWEQYF. CDR3 DNA sequence: TGTGCCAGCAGTGAGGGCGTTTGGGAGCAGTACTTC.

The rearrangement joins TRBV7-3 to TRBJ1-1; weak D call: TRBD1 (5 bases). Trimming cost V 2 bases and J 4 bases, with 14 bases left between them. The CDR3 spans 15 residues. CDR1 is SGHTA and CDR2 is FQGTGA in the germline V gene. CDR3: CASSLGGGRGTEAFF. CDR3 sequence (DNA): TGTGCCAGCAGCTTAGGGGGGGGACGGGGCACTGAAGCTTTCTTT.

The rearrangement uses TRBV19 and TRBJ1-2; 7 bases align to TRBD1. This CDR3 has 14 amino acids. Losses at the gene ends were 5 bases for V and 4 bases for J; bases not matched to a gene: 7. Germline V gene data show CDR1 as LNHDA and CDR2 as SQIVND (reference sequence). The CDR3 coding sequence is TGTGCCAGTAGTCCAGGGGGAGATCCCTATGGCTACACCTTC. This codes for CASSPGGDPYGYTF.

The chain combines TRBV12-3 or TRBV12-4 with TRBJ1-2, with a weak D call TRBD1 (5 bases). Trimming took off 1 base at V and 5 bases at J, with 8 bases between the two ends. The CDR3 spans 13 residues. The CDR3 nucleotides read TGTGCCAGCAGTTTAGGCAGGGAGTATGGCTACACCTTC. Translating gives CASSLGREYGYTF.

The rearrangement joins TRBV18 to TRBJ2-2; 11 bases agree with TRBD2. Germline CDR1 KGHSH, CDR2 LQKENI. The CDR3 spans 16 residues. The V and J ends lost 4 bases and 2 bases, in that order; junction bases with no gene match: 3. In DNA form, the CDR3 reads TGTGCCAGCTCACTGACTAGCGGGGATAACACCGGGGAGCTGTTTTTT. Its translation is CASSLTSGDNTGELFF. The entire variable domain, with the rest obtained from reference TRBV18 and TRBJ2-2, is as follows: NAGVMQNPRHLVRRRGQEARLRCSPMKGHSHVYWYRQLPEEGLKFMVYLQKENIIDESGMPKERFSAEFPKEGPSILRIQQVVRGDSAAYFCASSLTSGDNTGELFFGEGSRLTVL.

In this sample, this clone turned up a few times. The J gene is TRBJ1-6, the V gene TRBV4-1; D is perhaps TRBD1 (5 bases). The V gene lost 4 bases and the J gene lost 7 bases, with 17 bases spanning the gap. The germline CDR1 and CDR2 sequences are MGHRA and YSYEKL. The CDR3 consists of 16 residues. As DNA, the CDR3 is TGCGCCAGCAGCCTTTCGGGAACAGGACGGAATTCACCCCTCCACTTT. Amino acid sequence: CASSLSGTGRNSPLHF.

The V gene is TRBV7-3, the J gene TRBJ2-2; TRBD1 matches at 11 bases. Germline V gene data show CDR1 as SGHTA and CDR2 as FQGTGA. CDR3 length: 13 residues. J was trimmed by 11 bases and V by 2 bases; bases with no gene match: 1. CDR3 sequence (DNA): TGTGCCAGCAGCTTAGGACAGGGGGCCGAGCTGTTTTTT. Residues: CASSLGQGAELFF.

The rearrangement joins TRBV20-1 to TRBJ2-7; TRBD2 might be the D (7 bases). The CDR3 spans 15 residues. V gave up 3 bases and J gave up 4 bases, with 19 bases separating them. Germline V lookup: CDR1 DFQATT, CDR2 SNEGSKA (reference sequence). CDR3 DNA sequence: TGCAGTGCTAGTGGGTCGGGGGGCAATAATTACGAGCAGTACTTC. It encodes CSASGSGGNNYEQYF.

The rearrangement uses TRBV5-5 and TRBJ2-3; the D is unclear. Deletions cut 4 bases from V and 2 bases from J, with 11 bases between. CDR3 length: 14 amino acids. The germline V gene has CDR1 SGHKS and CDR2 YYEKEE (reference sequence). Written as DNA, the CDR3 is TGTGCCAGCAGCCCCCCGCCTGCCACAGATACGCAGTATTTT. Residues: CASSPPPATDTQYF.

The chain joins TRBV27 to TRBJ2-6, with D unclear. From germline, CDR1 is MNHEY and CDR2 SMNVEV (reference sequence). Trimming cost V 4 bases and J 0 bases, with 1 base left between them. The CDR3 sequence is 13 residues long. CDR3 nucleotides: TGTGCCAGCAGTTACTCTGGGGCCAACGTCCTGACTTTC. Amino acid sequence: CASSYSGANVLTF.